The rows below give T cell receptor beta chains drawn from one sample of a study of blood T cells in healthy people across ages. TCRdb re-derived calls from the 5' RACE reads in MiXCR, one entry per CDR3 protein. The table lists 700,000 or so distinct CDR3 sequences, roughly 41% of them singletons. The sample taken for sequencing was blood. These receptors originate from a man aged 80 or over in good health. CDR3s leave out the opening cysteine and the closing phenylalanine or tryptophan. Clone size appears in some rows only: once, few, many, or a class for an expanded clone.

size,length,V,CDR3
-,14,TRBV6-5,ASSYSIQGAPNIQY
many,11,TRBV7-2,ASSVVRVDEQF
few,13,TRBV3-1,ASSPPSGGADTQY
-,14,TRBV7-3,ASSSDSSRVHNEQF
many,13,TRBV9,ASSLLGGTRNEQF
-,11,TRBV20-1,SASAGDGYGYT
-,12,TRBV7-9,ASSSQGRQETQY
few,11,TRBV7-9,ASSQTSNTEAF
-,14,TRBV14,ASSLGRGGGYNEQF
few,16,TRBV11-2,ASSQGHLGPSLTDTQY
-,12,TRBV4-1,VSSQGLNTDTQY
once,13,TRBV10-3,AISARGDFTDTQY
-,13,TRBV14,ASSRPGRIVDEQY
few,12,TRBV7-2,ASSVDGGPVEQY